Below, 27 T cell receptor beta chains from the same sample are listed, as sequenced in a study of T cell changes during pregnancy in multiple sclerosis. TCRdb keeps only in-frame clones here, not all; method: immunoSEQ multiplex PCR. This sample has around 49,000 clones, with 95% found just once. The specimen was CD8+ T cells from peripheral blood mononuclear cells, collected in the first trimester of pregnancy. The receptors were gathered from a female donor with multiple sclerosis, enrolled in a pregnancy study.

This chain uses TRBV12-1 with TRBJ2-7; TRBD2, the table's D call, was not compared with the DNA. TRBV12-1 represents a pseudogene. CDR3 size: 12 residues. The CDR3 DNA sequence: TGTGCCAGCAGCCCCCCGGGGTACGAGCAGTACTTC. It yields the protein CASSPPGYEQYF.

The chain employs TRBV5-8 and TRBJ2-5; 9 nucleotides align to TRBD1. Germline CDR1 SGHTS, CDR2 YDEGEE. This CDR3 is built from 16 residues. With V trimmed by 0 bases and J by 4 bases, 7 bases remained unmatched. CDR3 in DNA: TGTGCCAGCAGCTTGGTCTCTACAGGGGGCGGAGAGACCCAGTACTTC. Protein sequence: CASSLVSTGGGETQYF.

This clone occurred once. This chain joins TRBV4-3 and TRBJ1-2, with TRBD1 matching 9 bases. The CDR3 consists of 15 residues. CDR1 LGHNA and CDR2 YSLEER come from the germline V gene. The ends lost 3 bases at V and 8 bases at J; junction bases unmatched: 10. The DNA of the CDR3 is TGCGCCAGCAGCCACTTCGGGACAGGGCTAGGCGGCTACACCTTC. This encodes CASSHFGTGLGGYTF.

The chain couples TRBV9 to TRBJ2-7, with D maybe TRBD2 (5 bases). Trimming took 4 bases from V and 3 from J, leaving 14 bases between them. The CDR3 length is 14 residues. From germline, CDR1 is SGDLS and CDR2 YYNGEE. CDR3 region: CASSPWSEGYEQYF. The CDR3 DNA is TGTGCCAGCAGCCCCTGGAGTGAGGGCTACGAGCAGTACTTC.

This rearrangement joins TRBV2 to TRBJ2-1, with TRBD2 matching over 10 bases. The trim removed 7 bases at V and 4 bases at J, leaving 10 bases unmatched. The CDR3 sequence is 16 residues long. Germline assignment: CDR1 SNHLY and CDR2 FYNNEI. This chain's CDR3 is CASTVGRTSGYNEQFF. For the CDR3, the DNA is TGTGCCAGCACCGTGGGTCGGACTAGCGGATACAATGAGCAGTTCTTC.

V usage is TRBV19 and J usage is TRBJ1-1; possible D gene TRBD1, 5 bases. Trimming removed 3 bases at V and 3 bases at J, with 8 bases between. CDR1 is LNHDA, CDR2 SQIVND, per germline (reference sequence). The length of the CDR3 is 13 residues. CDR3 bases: TGTGCCAGTAGTATCTGGGGCTACACTGAAGCTTTCTTT. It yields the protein CASSIWGYTEAFF. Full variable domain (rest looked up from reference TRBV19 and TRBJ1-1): DGGITQSPKYLFRKEGQNVTLSCEQNLNHDAMYWYRQDPGQGLRLIYYSQIVNDFQKGDIAEGYSVSREKKESFPLTVTSAQKNPTAFYLCASSIWGYTEAFFGQGTRLTVV.

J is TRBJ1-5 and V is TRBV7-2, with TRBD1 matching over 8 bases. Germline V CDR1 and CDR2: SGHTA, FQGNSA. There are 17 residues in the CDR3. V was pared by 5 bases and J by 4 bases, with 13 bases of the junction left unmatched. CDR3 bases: TGTGCCAGCAGCACCCGACAGGGGTCGTCTCAGAATCAGCCCCAGCATTTT. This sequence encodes CASSTRQGSSQNQPQHF.

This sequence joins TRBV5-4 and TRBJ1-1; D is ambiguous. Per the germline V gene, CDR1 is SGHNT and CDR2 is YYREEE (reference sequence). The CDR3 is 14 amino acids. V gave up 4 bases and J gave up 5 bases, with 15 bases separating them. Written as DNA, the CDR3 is TGTGCCAGCAGCACACTCGACGGCGGGACTGAAGCTTTCTTT. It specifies CASSTLDGGTEAFF.

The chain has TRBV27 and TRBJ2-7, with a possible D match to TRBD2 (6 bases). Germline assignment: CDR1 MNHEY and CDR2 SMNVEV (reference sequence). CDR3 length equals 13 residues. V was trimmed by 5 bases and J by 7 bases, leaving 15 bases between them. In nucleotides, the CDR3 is TGTGCCAGCAGTCCCGCGGGGCTGAGGGAGCAGTACTTC. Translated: CASSPAGLREQYF.

CDR3 in amino acids: CASSGRGGSYEQYF. The CDR3 bases are TGTGCCAGCAGTGGCCGGGGGGGGTCCTACGAGCAGTACTTC. This chain connects TRBV2 to TRBJ2-7, with 8 bases identical to TRBD2. Trimming cost V 4 bases and J 1 base; bases outside gene matches: 3. Germline lookup yields CDR1 SNHLY and CDR2 FYNNEI. The CDR3 totals 14 residues.

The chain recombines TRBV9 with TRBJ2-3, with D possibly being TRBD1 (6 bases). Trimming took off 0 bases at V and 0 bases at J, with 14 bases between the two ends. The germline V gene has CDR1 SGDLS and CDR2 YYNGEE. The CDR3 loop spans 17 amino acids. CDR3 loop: CASSVGTETTSTDTQYF. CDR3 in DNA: TGTGCCAGCAGCGTAGGGACAGAGACAACTAGCACAGATACGCAGTATTTT.

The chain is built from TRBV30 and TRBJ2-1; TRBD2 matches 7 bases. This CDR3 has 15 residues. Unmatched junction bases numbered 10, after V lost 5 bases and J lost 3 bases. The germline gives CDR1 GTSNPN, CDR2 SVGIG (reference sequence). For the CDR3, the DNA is TGTGCCTGGGAGACGGGAGGCCGTAACTACAATGAGCAGTTCTTC. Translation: CAWETGGRNYNEQFF.

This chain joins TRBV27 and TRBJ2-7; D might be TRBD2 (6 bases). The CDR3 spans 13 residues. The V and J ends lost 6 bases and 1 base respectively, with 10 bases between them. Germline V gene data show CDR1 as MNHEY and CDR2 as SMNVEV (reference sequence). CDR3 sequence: CASSAGYSYEQYF. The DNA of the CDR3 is TGTGCCAGCAGCGCGGGGTATTCCTACGAGCAGTACTTC.

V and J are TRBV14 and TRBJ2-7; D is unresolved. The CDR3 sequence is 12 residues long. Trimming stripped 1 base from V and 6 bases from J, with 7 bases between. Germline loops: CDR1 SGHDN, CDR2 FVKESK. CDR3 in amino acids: CASSQVAPEQYF. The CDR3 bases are TGTGCCAGCAGCCAAGTGGCACCCGAGCAGTACTTC.

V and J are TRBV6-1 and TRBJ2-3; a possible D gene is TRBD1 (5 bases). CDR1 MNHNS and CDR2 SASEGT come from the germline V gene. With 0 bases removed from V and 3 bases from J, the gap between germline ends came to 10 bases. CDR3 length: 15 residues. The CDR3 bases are TGTGCCAGCAGTGAAGCGCTTCAGGGTACAGATACGCAGTATTTT. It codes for CASSEALQGTDTQYF.

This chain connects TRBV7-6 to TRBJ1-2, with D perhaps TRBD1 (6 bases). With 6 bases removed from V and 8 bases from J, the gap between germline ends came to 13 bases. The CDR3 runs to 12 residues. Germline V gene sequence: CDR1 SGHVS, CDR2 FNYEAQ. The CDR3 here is CASRPQGTGYTF. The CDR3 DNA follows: TGTGCCAGCAGACCACAGGGTACAGGCTACACCTTC.

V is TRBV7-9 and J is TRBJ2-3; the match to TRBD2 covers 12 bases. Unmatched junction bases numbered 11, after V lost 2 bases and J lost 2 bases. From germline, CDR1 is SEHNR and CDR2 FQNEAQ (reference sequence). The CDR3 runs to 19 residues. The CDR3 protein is CASSLPPPTSGSSTDTQYF. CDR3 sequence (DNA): TGTGCCAGCAGCTTACCCCCCCCGACTAGCGGGAGTTCCACAGATACGCAGTATTTT.

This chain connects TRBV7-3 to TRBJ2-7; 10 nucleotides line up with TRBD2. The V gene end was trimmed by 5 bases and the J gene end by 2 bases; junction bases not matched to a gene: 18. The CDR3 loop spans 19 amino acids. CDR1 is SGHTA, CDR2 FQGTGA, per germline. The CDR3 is CASSPLVRTSGSPTYEQYF. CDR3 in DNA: TGTGCCAGCAGCCCCTTGGTACGGACTAGCGGTTCACCCACCTACGAGCAGTACTTC.

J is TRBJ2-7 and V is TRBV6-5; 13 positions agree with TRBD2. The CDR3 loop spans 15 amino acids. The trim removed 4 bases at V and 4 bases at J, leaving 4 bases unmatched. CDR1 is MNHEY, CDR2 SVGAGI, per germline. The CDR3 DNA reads TGTGCCAGCAGTTCGGGACTAGCGGGAACTTACGAGCAGTACTTC. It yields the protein CASSSGLAGTYEQYF.

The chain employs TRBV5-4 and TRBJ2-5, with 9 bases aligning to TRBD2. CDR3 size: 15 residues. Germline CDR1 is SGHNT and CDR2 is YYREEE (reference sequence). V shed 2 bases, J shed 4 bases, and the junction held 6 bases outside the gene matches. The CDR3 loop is CASSFAGGLGETQYF. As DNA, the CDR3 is TGTGCCAGCAGCTTCGCGGGAGGGTTGGGAGAGACCCAGTACTTC.

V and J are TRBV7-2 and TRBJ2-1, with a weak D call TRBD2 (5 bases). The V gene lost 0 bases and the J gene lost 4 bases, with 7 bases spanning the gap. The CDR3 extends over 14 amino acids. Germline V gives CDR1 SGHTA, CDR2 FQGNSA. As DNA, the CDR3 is TGTGCCAGCAGCTTAGCGGACTCGTACAATGAGCAGTTCTTC. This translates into CASSLADSYNEQFF.

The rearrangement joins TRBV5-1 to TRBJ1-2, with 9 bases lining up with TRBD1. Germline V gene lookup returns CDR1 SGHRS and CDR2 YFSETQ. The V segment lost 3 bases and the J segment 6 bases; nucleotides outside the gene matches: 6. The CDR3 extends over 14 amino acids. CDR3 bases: TGCGCCAGCAGCTGGGAGGACAGGGGCGATGGCTACACCTTC. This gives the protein CASSWEDRGDGYTF.

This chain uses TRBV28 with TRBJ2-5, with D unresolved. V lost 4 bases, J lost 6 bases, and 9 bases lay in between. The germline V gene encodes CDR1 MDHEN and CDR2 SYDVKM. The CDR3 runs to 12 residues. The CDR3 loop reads CASSYTIQTQYF. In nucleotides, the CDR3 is TGTGCCAGCAGTTATACTATACAGACCCAGTACTTC. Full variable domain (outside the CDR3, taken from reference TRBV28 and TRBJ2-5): DVKVTQSSRYLVKRTGEKVFLECVQDMDHENMFWYRQDPGLGLRLIYFSYDVKMKEKGDIPEGYSVSREKKERFSLILESASTNQTSMYLCASSYTIQTQYFGPGTRLLVL.

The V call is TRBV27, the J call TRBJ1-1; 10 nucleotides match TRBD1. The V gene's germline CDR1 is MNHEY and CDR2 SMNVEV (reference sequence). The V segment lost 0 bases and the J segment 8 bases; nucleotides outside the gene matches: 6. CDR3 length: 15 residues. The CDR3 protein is CASSLSTGQGREAFF. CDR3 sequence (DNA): TGTGCCAGCAGTTTATCGACGGGACAGGGGAGAGAAGCTTTCTTT.

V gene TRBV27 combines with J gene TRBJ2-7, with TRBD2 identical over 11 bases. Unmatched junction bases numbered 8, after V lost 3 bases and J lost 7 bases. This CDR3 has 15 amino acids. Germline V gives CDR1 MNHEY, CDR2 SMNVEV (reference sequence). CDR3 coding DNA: TGTGCCAGCAGTTTCTCCGGGACTAGCGGTTCGGAGCAGTACTTC. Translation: CASSFSGTSGSEQYF.

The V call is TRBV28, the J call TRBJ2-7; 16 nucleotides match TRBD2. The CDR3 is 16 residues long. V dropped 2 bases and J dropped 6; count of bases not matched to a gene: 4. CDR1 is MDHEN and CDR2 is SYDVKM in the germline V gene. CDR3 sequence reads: CASSLGTSGRGCEQYF. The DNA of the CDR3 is TGTGCCAGCAGTTTAGGGACTAGCGGGAGGGGGTGCGAGCAGTACTTC.

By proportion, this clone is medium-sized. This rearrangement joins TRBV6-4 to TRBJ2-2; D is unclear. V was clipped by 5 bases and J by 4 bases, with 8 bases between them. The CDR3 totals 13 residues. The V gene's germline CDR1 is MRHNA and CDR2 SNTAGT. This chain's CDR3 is CASSLTATGELFF. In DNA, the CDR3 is TGTGCCAGCAGTTTAACAGCCACCGGGGAGCTGTTTTTT.